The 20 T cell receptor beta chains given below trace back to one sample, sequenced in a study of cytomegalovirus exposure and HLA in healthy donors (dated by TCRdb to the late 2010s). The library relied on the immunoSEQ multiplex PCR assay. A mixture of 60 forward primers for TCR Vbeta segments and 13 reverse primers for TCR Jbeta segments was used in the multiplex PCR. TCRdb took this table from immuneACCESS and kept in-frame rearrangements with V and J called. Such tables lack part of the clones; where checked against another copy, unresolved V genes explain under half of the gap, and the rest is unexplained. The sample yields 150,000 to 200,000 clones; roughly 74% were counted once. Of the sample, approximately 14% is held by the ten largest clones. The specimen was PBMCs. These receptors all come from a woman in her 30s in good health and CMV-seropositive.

CDR3 nucleotides: TGTGCCAGCAGCTTAAGGGAGGAACATACGCAGTATTTT. Its translation: CASSLREEHTQYF. The chain links TRBV5-8 to TRBJ2-3, with D possibly matching TRBD2 (6 bases). The V end was cut by 2 bases, the J end by 7 bases, with 11 bases between. This CDR3 spans 13 amino acids. From germline, CDR1 is SGHTS and CDR2 YDEGEE.

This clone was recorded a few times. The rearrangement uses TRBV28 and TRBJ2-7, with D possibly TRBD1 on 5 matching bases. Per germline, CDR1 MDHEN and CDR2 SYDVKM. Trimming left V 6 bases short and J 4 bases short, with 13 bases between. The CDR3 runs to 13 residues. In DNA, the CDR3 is TGTGCCAGCAGCGCCTGGGGCACATACGAGCAGTACTTC. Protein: CASSAWGTYEQYF.

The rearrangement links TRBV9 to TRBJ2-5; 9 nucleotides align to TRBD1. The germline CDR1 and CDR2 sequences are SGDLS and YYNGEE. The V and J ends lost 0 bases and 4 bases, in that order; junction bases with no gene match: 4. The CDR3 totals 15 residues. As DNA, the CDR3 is TGTGCCAGCAGCGTAGGGGGGACAGGGTTAGAGACCCAGTACTTC. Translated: CASSVGGTGLETQYF.

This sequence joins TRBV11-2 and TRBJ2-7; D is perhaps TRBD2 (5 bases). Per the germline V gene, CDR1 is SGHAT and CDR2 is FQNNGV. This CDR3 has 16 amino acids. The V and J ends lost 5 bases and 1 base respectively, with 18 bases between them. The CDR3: CASSLTRGFLSYEQYF. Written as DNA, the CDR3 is TGTGCCAGCAGCCTCACCCGGGGATTCCTTTCCTACGAGCAGTACTTC.

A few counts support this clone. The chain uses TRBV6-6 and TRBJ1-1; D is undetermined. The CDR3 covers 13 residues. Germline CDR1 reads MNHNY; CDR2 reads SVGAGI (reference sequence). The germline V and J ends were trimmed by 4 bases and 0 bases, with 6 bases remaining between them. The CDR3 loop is CASSFSMNTEAFF. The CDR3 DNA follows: TGTGCCAGCAGTTTTTCTATGAACACTGAAGCTTTCTTT.

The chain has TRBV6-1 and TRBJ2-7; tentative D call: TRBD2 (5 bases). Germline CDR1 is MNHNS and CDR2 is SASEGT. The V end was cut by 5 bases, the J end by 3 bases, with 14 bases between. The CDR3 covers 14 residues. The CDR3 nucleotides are TGTGCCAGCAGTCCCCTCGCACTAGTCTACGAGCAGTACTTC. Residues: CASSPLALVYEQYF.

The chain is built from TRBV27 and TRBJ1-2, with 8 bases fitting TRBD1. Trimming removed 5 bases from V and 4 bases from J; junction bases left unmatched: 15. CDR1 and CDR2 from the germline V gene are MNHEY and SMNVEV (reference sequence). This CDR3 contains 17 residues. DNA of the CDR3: TGTGCCAGCAGTCCACAAACCGCAGGGGGCGGCGGCTATGGCTACACCTTC. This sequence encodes CASSPQTAGGGGYGYTF.

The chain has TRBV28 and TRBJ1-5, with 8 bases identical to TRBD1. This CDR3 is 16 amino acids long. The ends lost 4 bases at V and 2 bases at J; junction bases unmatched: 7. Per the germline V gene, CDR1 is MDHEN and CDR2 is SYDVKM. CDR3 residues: CASSSLGQGGNQPQHF. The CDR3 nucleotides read TGTGCCAGCAGTTCCCTCGGACAGGGTGGCAATCAGCCCCAGCATTTT.

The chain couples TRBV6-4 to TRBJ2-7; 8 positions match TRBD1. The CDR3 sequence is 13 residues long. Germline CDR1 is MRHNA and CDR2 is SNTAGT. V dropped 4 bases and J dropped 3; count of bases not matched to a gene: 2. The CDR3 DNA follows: TGTGCCAGCAGTGCCGACAGGGGCTACGAGCAGTACTTC. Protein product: CASSADRGYEQYF.

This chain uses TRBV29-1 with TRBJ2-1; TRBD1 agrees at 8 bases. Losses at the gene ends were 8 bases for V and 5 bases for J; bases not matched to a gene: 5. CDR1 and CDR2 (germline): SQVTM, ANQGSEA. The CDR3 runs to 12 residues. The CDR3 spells CSLMGQDNEQFF. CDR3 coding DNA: TGCAGCCTCATGGGACAGGACAATGAGCAGTTCTTC.

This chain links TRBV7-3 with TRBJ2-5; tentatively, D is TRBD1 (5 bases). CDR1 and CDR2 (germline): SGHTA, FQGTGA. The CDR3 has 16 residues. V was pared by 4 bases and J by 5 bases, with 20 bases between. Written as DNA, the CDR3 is TGTGCCAGCAGCTCTCCCCTCCGCAGGGCCGGGGAGACCCAGTACTTC. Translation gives CASSSPLRRAGETQYF.

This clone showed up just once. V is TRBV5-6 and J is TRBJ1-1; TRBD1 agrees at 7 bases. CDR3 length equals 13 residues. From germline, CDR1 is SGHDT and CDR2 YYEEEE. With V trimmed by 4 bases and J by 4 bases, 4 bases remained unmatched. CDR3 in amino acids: CASSRDRATEAFF. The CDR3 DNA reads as TGTGCCAGCAGCCGGGACAGAGCCACTGAAGCTTTCTTT.

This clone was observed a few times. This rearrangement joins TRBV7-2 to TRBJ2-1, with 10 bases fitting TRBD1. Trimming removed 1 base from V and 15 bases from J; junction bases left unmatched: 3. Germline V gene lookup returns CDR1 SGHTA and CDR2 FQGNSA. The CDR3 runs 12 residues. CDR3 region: CASSLGWDRGFF. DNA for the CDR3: TGTGCCAGCAGCTTAGGTTGGGACAGGGGGTTCTTC.

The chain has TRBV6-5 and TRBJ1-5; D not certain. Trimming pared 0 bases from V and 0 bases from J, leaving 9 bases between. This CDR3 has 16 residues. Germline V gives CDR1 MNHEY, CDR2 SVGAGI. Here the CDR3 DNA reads TGTGCCAGCAGTTACTCGAGGGCAGTTAGCAATCAGCCCCAGCATTTT. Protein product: CASSYSRAVSNQPQHF.

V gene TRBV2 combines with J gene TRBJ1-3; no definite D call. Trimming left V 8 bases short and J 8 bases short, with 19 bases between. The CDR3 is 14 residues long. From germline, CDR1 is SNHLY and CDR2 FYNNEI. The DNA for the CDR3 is TGTGCCAGCGCACTCCCGGGGTCCGGGGACACCATATATTTT. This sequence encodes CASALPGSGDTIYF.

CDR3 amino acids: CASSLEGNTEAFF. CDR3 in DNA: TGTGCCAGCAGCTTAGAGGGGAACACTGAAGCTTTCTTT. The chain uses TRBV7-3 and TRBJ1-1; D gene uncertain. V lost 2 bases, J lost 1 base, and 5 bases lay in between. This CDR3 spans 13 amino acids. The germline V gene encodes CDR1 SGHTA and CDR2 FQGTGA.

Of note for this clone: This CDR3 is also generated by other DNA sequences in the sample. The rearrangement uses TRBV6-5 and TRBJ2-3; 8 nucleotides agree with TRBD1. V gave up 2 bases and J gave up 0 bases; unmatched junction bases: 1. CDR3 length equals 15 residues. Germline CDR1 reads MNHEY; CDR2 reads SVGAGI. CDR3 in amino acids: CASSYGQGSTDTQYF. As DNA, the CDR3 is TGTGCCAGCAGTTACGGACAGGGAAGCACAGATACGCAGTATTTT.

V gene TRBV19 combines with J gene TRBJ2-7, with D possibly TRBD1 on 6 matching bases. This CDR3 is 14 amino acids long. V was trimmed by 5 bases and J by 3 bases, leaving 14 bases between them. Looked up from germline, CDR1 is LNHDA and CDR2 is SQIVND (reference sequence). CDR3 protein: CASSPRTENYEQYF. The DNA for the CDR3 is TGTGCCAGTAGTCCCCGGACAGAGAACTACGAGCAGTACTTC.

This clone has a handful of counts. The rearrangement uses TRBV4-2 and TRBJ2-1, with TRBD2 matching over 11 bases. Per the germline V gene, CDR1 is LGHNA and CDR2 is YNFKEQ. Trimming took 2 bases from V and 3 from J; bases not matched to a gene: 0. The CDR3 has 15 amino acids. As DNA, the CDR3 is TGTGCCAGCAGCCAAACTAGCGGGGGCTACAATGAGCAGTTCTTC. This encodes CASSQTSGGYNEQFF.

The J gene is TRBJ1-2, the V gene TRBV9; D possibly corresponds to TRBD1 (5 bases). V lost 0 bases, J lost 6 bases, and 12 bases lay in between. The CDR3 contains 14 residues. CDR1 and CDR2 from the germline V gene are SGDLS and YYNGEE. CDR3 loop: CASSVGWVRDGYTF. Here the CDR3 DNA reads TGTGCCAGCAGCGTAGGCTGGGTCAGGGATGGCTACACCTTC.